A selection of T cell receptor beta chains follows, all from one sample in a study of blood T cell repertoires in COVID-19. The protocol was immunoSEQ multiplex PCR, while the TCRdb copy is restricted to in-frame clones and leaves out a portion. The table has over 200,000 clones, about nine tenths seen once. What was sequenced was PBMCs or T cells enriched from blood (not recorded which). The receptors were gathered from a woman in her 30s with acute COVID-19. The CDR3 runs from the conserved cysteine through the conserved F or W. The order of the fields is V gene, D gene, J gene, CDR3 length, CDR3 protein. The D gene is left open where the match is weak.

>TRBV11-2|TRBD1|TRBJ1-5|15
CASSLDSGGGQPQHF
>TRBV4-1|.|TRBJ2-7|16
CASSQDPGQGGDEQYF
>TRBV7-9|.|TRBJ1-2|14
CASSLGRVFDGYTF
>TRBV7-9|.|TRBJ1-5|14
CASSQGPPREPQHF
>TRBV6-1|TRBD1|TRBJ2-7|15
CASREGQASSYEQYF
>TRBV6-5|.|TRBJ2-1|15
CASSFTRTAPREQFF
>TRBV16|.|TRBJ1-1|16
CASSQTGLRGDTEAFF
>TRBV7-9|.|TRBJ1-4|13
CASGSEANEKLFF
>TRBV21-1|.|TRBJ1-1|15
CASGLQGGKDTEAFF
>TRBV2|TRBD1|TRBJ1-5|16
CASSDRLTGGIQPQHF
>TRBV2|.|TRBJ1-5|14
CASSVAGSNQPQHF
>TRBV19|TRBD2|TRBJ2-2|17
CASSIMGLAGVTGELFF
>TRBV4-1|.|TRBJ1-6|15
CASSQVAGDNSPLHF
>TRBV19|.|TRBJ1-5|16
CASSMVGRAGNQPQHF
>TRBV7-2|TRBD2|TRBJ2-3|17
CASSPFGGGYSTDTQYF
>TRBV7-6|TRBD1|TRBJ1-4|15
CASSLVDRDNEKLFF
>TRBV9|TRBD1|TRBJ1-4|16
CASSLGQAVSNEKLFF
>TRBV3-1/TRBV3-2|TRBD2|TRBJ2-1|14
CASTSGTDLNEQFF
>TRBV27|TRBD1|TRBJ1-1|15
CASSIQGAGYTEAFF
>TRBV7-6|.|TRBJ2-7|14
CASSQQEGSYEQYF
>TRBV29-1|.|TRBJ1-2|14
CSVEDEQSNYGYTF
>TRBV10-3|.|TRBJ2-2|14
CAISGQDSTGELFF
>TRBV28|TRBD2|TRBJ2-1|16
CASSPQSGGAYNEQFF
>TRBV3-1/TRBV3-2|TRBD2|TRBJ2-1|15
CASSQLAGGHNEQFF
>TRBV6-5|.|TRBJ1-6|14
CATRRSSYNSPLHF
>TRBV5-5|.|TRBJ1-4|13
CASSLTLLEKLFF
>TRBV5-1|TRBD1|TRBJ1-1|15
CASSPRQGLNTEAFF
>TRBV6-2/TRBV6-3|.|TRBJ1-2|17
CASSYGKGVNANYGYTF
>TRBV9|.|TRBJ2-3|14
CASSGAGSTDTQYF
>TRBV27|.|TRBJ1-2|15
CASSLRAGVSHGYTF
>TRBV30|TRBD1|TRBJ2-1|14
CAWLTGDTYNEQFF
>TRBV7-9|.|TRBJ1-1|18
CASSLAQILGRENTEAFF
>TRBV19|.|TRBJ1-4|15
CASTDGQYDNEKLFF
>TRBV9|TRBD2|TRBJ2-7|15
CASSPRGGPYYEQYF
>TRBV10-2|.|TRBJ2-3|14
CASRTVPQTDTQYF